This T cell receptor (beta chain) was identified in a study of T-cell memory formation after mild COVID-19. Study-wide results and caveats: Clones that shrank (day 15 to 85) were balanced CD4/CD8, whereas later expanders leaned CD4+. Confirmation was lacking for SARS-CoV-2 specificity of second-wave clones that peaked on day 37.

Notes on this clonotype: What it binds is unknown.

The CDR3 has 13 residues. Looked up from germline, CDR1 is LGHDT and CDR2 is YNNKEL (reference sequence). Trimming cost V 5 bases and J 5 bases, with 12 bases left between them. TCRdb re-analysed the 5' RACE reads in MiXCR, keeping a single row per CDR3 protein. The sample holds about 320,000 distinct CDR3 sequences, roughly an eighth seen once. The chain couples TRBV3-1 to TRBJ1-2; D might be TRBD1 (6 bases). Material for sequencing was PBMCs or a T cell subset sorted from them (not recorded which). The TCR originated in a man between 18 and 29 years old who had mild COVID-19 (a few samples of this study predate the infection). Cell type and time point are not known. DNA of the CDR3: TGTGCCAGCAGCAAAGGAGACAGGTATGGCTACACCTTC. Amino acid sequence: CASSKGDRYGYTF.